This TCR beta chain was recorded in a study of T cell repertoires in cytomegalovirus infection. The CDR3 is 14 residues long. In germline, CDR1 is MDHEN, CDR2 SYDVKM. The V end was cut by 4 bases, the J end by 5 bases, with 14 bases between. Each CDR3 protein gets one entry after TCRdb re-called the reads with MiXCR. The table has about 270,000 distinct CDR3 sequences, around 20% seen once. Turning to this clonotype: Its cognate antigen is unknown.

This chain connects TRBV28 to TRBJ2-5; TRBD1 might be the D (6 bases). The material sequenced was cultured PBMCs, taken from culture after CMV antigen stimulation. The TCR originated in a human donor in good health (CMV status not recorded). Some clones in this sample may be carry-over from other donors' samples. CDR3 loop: CASSSPDRRETQYF. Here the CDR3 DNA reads TGTGCCAGCAGTTCTCCCGACAGGCGGGAGACCCAGTACTTC.